The 9 T cell receptor beta chains listed next were all sequenced from one sample in a study of preoperative IRX-2 immunotherapy in early breast cancer. As for treatment: preoperative locoregional IRX-2 cytokine immunotherapy. Assay: immunoSEQ multiplex PCR; the TCRdb copy retains only in-frame clones and omits some. This sample carries roughly 25,000 clones, roughly nine tenths of them seen once, and the ten largest clones take 9%. The sample was tumor tissue, taken after IRX-2 immunotherapy. All receptors come from a human donor with breast cancer.

The chain employs TRBV7-9 and TRBJ2-2; D remains ambiguous. With 6 bases removed from V and 8 bases from J, the gap between germline ends came to 10 bases. The length of the CDR3 is 12 residues. The V gene's germline CDR1 is SEHNR and CDR2 FQNEAQ (reference sequence). CDR3 protein: CASSPWLGELFF. The DNA for the CDR3 is TGTGCCAGCAGTCCCTGGCTTGGGGAGCTGTTTTTT.

The chain is built from TRBV7-2 and TRBJ2-3, with 9 bases matching TRBD2. With V trimmed by 5 bases and J by 2 bases, 2 bases remained unmatched. Germline values: CDR1 SGHTA, CDR2 FQGNSA. The CDR3 consists of 14 residues. CDR3 amino acids: CASSQGLATDTQYF. The CDR3 nucleotides are TGTGCCAGCAGCCAGGGACTAGCCACAGATACGCAGTATTTT.

This chain joins TRBV7-9 and TRBJ1-4, with 8 bases aligning to TRBD1. The junction had 5 bases not matched to a gene; V was cut back by 5 bases and J by 0 bases. Germline CDR1 reads SEHNR; CDR2 reads FQNEAQ (reference sequence). The CDR3 extends over 16 amino acids. The CDR3 is CASSQGQAATNEKLFF. CDR3 bases: TGTGCCAGCAGCCAGGGACAGGCCGCAACTAATGAAAAACTGTTTTTT.

The chain is built from TRBV6-5 and TRBJ1-1; 7 positions match TRBD1. The V and J ends lost 2 bases and 3 bases, in that order; junction bases with no gene match: 3. Germline V CDR1 and CDR2: MNHEY, SVGAGI. This CDR3 contains 14 residues. CDR3 sequence: CASSYGDRDTEAFF. CDR3 coding DNA: TGTGCCAGCAGTTACGGTGACAGGGACACTGAAGCTTTCTTT.

The J gene is TRBJ1-1, the V gene TRBV7-9, with D maybe TRBD1 (5 bases). The CDR3 totals 13 residues. V lost 9 bases, J lost 4 bases, and 15 bases lay in between. Per germline, CDR1 SEHNR and CDR2 FQNEAQ (reference sequence). CDR3 nucleotides: TGTGCCAGTAGGGGCCGGAAGACCACTGAAGCTTTCTTT. Protein: CASRGRKTTEAFF.

The chain combines TRBV6-6 with TRBJ2-3, with TRBD2 as a possible D gene (6 bases). CDR3 length: 14 amino acids. The germline CDR1 and CDR2 sequences are MNHNY and SVGAGI (reference sequence). Trimming stripped 4 bases from V and 4 bases from J, with 12 bases between. The CDR3 protein is CASSFGGAADTQYF. CDR3 DNA sequence: TGTGCCAGCAGTTTTGGCGGGGCGGCAGATACGCAGTATTTT.

This clone was detected once. The chain employs TRBV6-6 and TRBJ2-1; 9 bases are shared with TRBD2. The CDR3 consists of 16 residues. CDR1 is MNHNY, CDR2 SVGAGI, per germline (reference sequence). The V gene end was trimmed by 0 bases and the J gene end by 7 bases; junction bases not matched to a gene: 7. The CDR3 loop reads CASSYSLVSGGNEQFF. In nucleotides, the CDR3 is TGTGCCAGCAGTTACTCTCTCGTTAGCGGGGGAAATGAGCAGTTCTTC.

This sequence joins TRBV7-2 and TRBJ2-5; 12 nucleotides line up with TRBD2. With 5 bases clipped from V and 5 bases from J, the junction kept 9 bases outside the gene matches. Germline CDR1 SGHTA, CDR2 FQGNSA. CDR3 length equals 16 residues. The CDR3 region has the DNA TGTGCCAGCAGCCCCCGACTAGCGGGGGTGAGGGAGACCCAGTACTTC. Amino acid sequence: CASSPRLAGVRETQYF.

The chain has TRBV18 and TRBJ1-1; 8 positions agree with TRBD1. The CDR3 spans 14 residues. The germline gives CDR1 KGHSH, CDR2 LQKENI. Trimming removed 4 bases from V and 2 bases from J; junction bases left unmatched: 3. The CDR3 reads CASSLTGGNTEAFF. CDR3 DNA sequence: TGTGCCAGCTCACTAACAGGGGGTAACACTGAAGCTTTCTTT.